Listed here are 30 T cell receptor beta chains from one sample, sequenced in a study of blood T cell repertoires in COVID-19. Sequencing was performed with immunoSEQ multiplex PCR; in TCRdb, only in-frame clones are kept and a portion is missing. The data contain around 300,000 clones, approximately 83% of them singletons. Source material: peripheral blood. The origin of the receptors is a woman in her forties or fifties who had recovered from COVID-19.

V gene TRBV6-6 combines with J gene TRBJ1-4, with 10 bases matching TRBD1. There are 14 residues in the CDR3. V was pared by 4 bases and J by 6 bases, with 2 bases of the junction left unmatched. The germline CDR1 and CDR2 sequences are MNHNY and SVGAGI (reference sequence). The CDR3 loop reads CASSWTGGDEKLFF. The CDR3 region has the DNA TGTGCCAGCAGTTGGACAGGGGGGGATGAAAAACTGTTTTTT.

The CDR3 loop reads CASSSSTGGRETQYF. For the CDR3, the DNA is TGTGCCAGCAGTTCTTCCACAGGGGGCAGAGAGACCCAGTACTTC. The chain couples TRBV28 to TRBJ2-5, with 9 nucleotides matching TRBD1. In germline, CDR1 is MDHEN, CDR2 SYDVKM. This CDR3 comprises 15 residues. V lost 4 bases, J lost 4 bases, and 7 bases stayed unmatched. Supplemented by reference TRBV28 and TRBJ2-5, the full variable domain reads DVKVTQSSRYLVKRTGEKVFLECVQDMDHENMFWYRQDPGLGLRLIYFSYDVKMKEKGDIPEGYSVSREKKERFSLILESASTNQTSMYLCASSSSTGGRETQYFGPGTRLLVL.

This chain connects TRBV21-1 to TRBJ2-5; the table's TRBD1 call for D was not verified on the DNA. TRBV21-1 is a recognized pseudogene. This CDR3 has 15 residues. The CDR3 loop is CASSKRQGGEETQYF. CDR3 DNA sequence: TGTGCCAGCAGCAAAAGACAGGGGGGGGAAGAGACCCAGTACTTC.

CDR3 sequence (DNA): TGTGCCAGCCAGGGACAGGGGGCGGCTCAGCCCCAGCATTTT. This gives the protein CASQGQGAAQPQHF. The V gene is TRBV19, the J gene TRBJ1-5; the match to TRBD1 covers 12 bases. Looked up from germline, CDR1 is LNHDA and CDR2 is SQIVND (reference sequence). The CDR3 sequence is 14 residues long. Germline trimming cut 9 bases from V and 6 bases from J; bases unmatched to any gene: 6.

The chain links TRBV7-3 to TRBJ1-1, with 7 bases matching TRBD1. The J segment lost 4 bases and the V segment lost 4 bases, leaving 3 bases of the junction unmatched. Germline V lookup: CDR1 SGHTA, CDR2 FQGTGA. The CDR3 runs 13 residues. CDR3 region: CASSSRQGTEAFF. In nucleotides, the CDR3 is TGTGCCAGCAGCTCCCGACAGGGCACTGAAGCTTTCTTT. The whole variable domain, filled in from reference TRBV7-3 and TRBJ1-1, reads GAGVSQTPSNKVTEKGKYVELRCDPISGHTALYWYRQSLGQGPEFLIYFQGTGAADDSGLPNDRFFAVRPEGSVSTLKIQRTERGDSAVYLCASSSRQGTEAFFGQGTRLTVV.

The chain is built from TRBV27 and TRBJ1-2, with TRBD1 matching 7 bases. The CDR3 runs 14 residues. The trim removed 7 bases at V and 6 bases at J, leaving 11 bases unmatched. CDR1 and CDR2 (germline): MNHEY, SMNVEV (reference sequence). The CDR3 coding sequence is TGTGCCAGCACCCACCAGGGGACAGCCCATGGCTACACCTTC. Protein product: CASTHQGTAHGYTF.

The chain combines TRBV10-3 with TRBJ1-2; 9 nucleotides align to TRBD1. Germline-derived CDR1 and CDR2 are ENHRY and SYGVKD. Trimming cost V 5 bases and J 6 bases; bases outside gene matches: 1. The CDR3 is 12 residues long. CDR3 in amino acids: CAISRTGDGYTF. The CDR3 nucleotides read TGTGCCATCAGTAGGACAGGGGATGGCTACACCTTC.

As concerns this clone: This CDR3 is also generated by other DNA sequences in the sample. This chain joins TRBV18 and TRBJ1-2; TRBD1 aligns across 9 bases. Trimming removed 6 bases from V and 2 bases from J; junction bases left unmatched: 4. The CDR3 is 14 residues long. The germline CDR1 and CDR2 sequences are KGHSH and LQKENI. The CDR3 DNA reads as TGTGCCAGCTCCCCCGGACAGGGGAACTATGGCTACACCTTC. This codes for CASSPGQGNYGYTF.

Only one count was recorded for this clone. V gene TRBV21-1 combines with J gene TRBJ1-5. TRBV21-1 is a pseudogene. The CDR3 is 17 residues long. The DNA of the CDR3 is TGTGCCAGCAGCAAAGCGCAGGGCCGGGGGTACAATCAGCCCCAGCATTTT. Its protein product is CASSKAQGRGYNQPQHF.

This clone was counted once. The chain employs TRBV7-8 and TRBJ2-7, with D possibly being TRBD2 (7 bases). CDR1 and CDR2 from the germline V gene are SGHVS and FQNEAQ. Trimming took off 3 bases at V and 1 base at J, with 19 bases between the two ends. This CDR3 comprises 17 residues. The CDR3 loop reads CASSFSGGGYGSYEQYF. The DNA of the CDR3 is TGTGCCAGCAGCTTTAGTGGCGGGGGCTATGGTTCCTACGAGCAGTACTTC. Filled out from reference TRBV7-8 and TRBJ2-7, the complete variable domain reads GAGVSQSPRYKVAKRGQDVALRCDPISGHVSLFWYQQALGQGPEFLTYFQNEAQLDKSGLPSDRFFAERPEGSVSTLKIQRTQQEDSAVYLCASSFSGGGYGSYEQYFGPGTRLTVT.

This chain joins TRBV7-2 and TRBJ2-2; 8 bases are shared with TRBD2. The CDR3 is 17 amino acids. V dropped 6 bases and J dropped 1; count of bases not matched to a gene: 10. The germline gives CDR1 SGHTA, CDR2 FQGNSA. The CDR3 coding sequence is TGTGCCAGCAGTCTAGGGTGGGGACTAGAGAACACCGGGGAGCTGTTTTTT. The encoded protein is CASSLGWGLENTGELFF.

This clone was counted once. V gene TRBV5-1 combines with J gene TRBJ2-1; D gene ambiguous. The CDR3 has 11 residues. In germline, CDR1 is SGHRS, CDR2 YFSETQ. V was cut by 0 bases and J by 12 bases, with 7 bases left in between. This chain's CDR3 is CASSLGRGQFF. The CDR3 nucleotides are TGCGCCAGCAGCTTGGGGAGAGGGCAGTTCTTC.

The chain uses TRBV4-2 and TRBJ2-7; 7 bases line up with TRBD1. Per the germline V gene, CDR1 is LGHNA and CDR2 is YNFKEQ. V lost 1 base and J lost 4; bases outside the gene matches: 10. The CDR3 totals 16 residues. The CDR3 DNA reads TGTGCCAGCAGCCAAGCCCAGGGACAGCGTCAATACGAGCAGTACTTC. Its translation is CASSQAQGQRQYEQYF.

The gene calls are TRBV5-1 and TRBJ1-1; unclear D gene. This CDR3 region has 14 residues. Germline V CDR1 and CDR2: SGHRS, YFSETQ. V was shortened by 5 bases and J by 1 base, with 12 bases between the two germline ends. The CDR3 loop is CASSLGGPNTEAFF. CDR3 coding DNA: TGCGCCAGCAGTTTAGGAGGGCCGAACACTGAAGCTTTCTTT.

The V and J genes are TRBV19 and TRBJ1-2; a weak D match, TRBD1 (5 bases). The CDR3 consists of 13 residues. V shed 0 bases and J shed 6 bases, with 8 bases lying between them. Germline assignment: CDR1 LNHDA and CDR2 SQIVND (reference sequence). Here the CDR3 reads CASSIDREDGYTF. The DNA for the CDR3 is TGTGCCAGTAGTATAGACAGGGAGGATGGCTACACCTTC.

The CDR3 loop is CASSSERGVISYEQYF. The CDR3 DNA sequence: TGCGCCAGCAGCTCGGAGCGGGGGGTCATCTCCTACGAGCAGTACTTC. The rearrangement joins TRBV5-1 to TRBJ2-7; 9 bases map to TRBD2. Germline V gene lookup returns CDR1 SGHRS and CDR2 YFSETQ. The length of the CDR3 is 16 residues. The V and J ends lost 3 bases and 0 bases, in that order; junction bases with no gene match: 7.

This clone was found many times. Other DNA sequences from this sample encode an identical CDR3 as well. The gene calls are TRBV11-1 and TRBJ2-7; no firm D call. The CDR3 is 12 amino acids. Germline V gene sequence: CDR1 SGHAT, CDR2 FQDESV (reference sequence). The V end lost 3 bases, the J end lost 3 bases, and 6 bases lay between the germline ends. CDR3 nucleotide sequence: TGTGCCAGCAGCTTCTCTAGCTACGAGCAGTACTTC. It encodes CASSFSSYEQYF.

The chain links TRBV5-1 to TRBJ2-4; 11 nucleotides agree with TRBD2. J was trimmed by 1 base and V by 1 base; bases with no gene match: 13. The CDR3 runs 20 residues. Germline V CDR1 and CDR2: SGHRS, YFSETQ. This CDR3 is CASSLSTSGNDLGAKNIQYF. In DNA form, the CDR3 reads TGCGCCAGCAGCTTGTCGACTAGCGGGAATGATCTCGGGGCCAAAAACATTCAGTACTTC.

This chain joins TRBV5-1 and TRBJ2-3; the match to TRBD1 covers 9 bases. The ends lost 0 bases at V and 3 bases at J; junction bases unmatched: 5. The CDR3 extends over 16 amino acids. CDR1 SGHRS and CDR2 YFSETQ come from the germline V gene. The CDR3 DNA sequence: TGCGCCAGCAGCTTGGGAGGGACAGGGAGGACAGATACGCAGTATTTT. This gives the protein CASSLGGTGRTDTQYF.

The rearrangement joins TRBV10-1 to TRBJ1-1; 9 positions agree with TRBD1. V lost 4 bases to trimming and J lost 2 bases; unmatched junction nucleotides: 5. Germline loops: CDR1 WNHNN, CDR2 SYGVQD (reference sequence). The CDR3 sequence is 15 residues long. The CDR3: CASSVPGQGNTEAFF. CDR3 bases: TGCGCCAGCAGTGTCCCGGGACAGGGTAACACTGAAGCTTTCTTT.

A few counts support this clone. The chain employs TRBV5-6 and TRBJ2-7; 7 bases agree with TRBD2. V lost 0 bases to trimming and J lost 0 bases; unmatched junction nucleotides: 3. The CDR3 runs to 15 residues. The germline gives CDR1 SGHDT, CDR2 YYEEEE. The CDR3 spells CASSLGGGSSYEQYF. CDR3 coding DNA: TGTGCCAGCAGCTTGGGCGGGGGTAGCTCCTACGAGCAGTACTTC.

The chain links TRBV2 to TRBJ2-3; TRBD2 might be the D (5 bases). This CDR3 has 14 amino acids. Trimming left V 8 bases short and J 1 base short, with 13 bases between. CDR1 is SNHLY, CDR2 FYNNEI, per germline. CDR3 sequence reads: CASVGSRGTDTQYF. CDR3 sequence (DNA): TGTGCCAGCGTAGGGTCGCGGGGCACAGATACGCAGTATTTT.

The chain has TRBV24-1 and TRBJ2-5; no firm D call. Germline lookup yields CDR1 KGHDR and CDR2 SFDVKD. This CDR3 has 13 residues. The germline V and J ends were trimmed by 7 bases and 7 bases, with 15 bases remaining between them. The DNA of the CDR3 is TGTGCCACCAGCCACAGCCCAGACGTGACCCAGTACTTC. This encodes CATSHSPDVTQYF.

CDR3 nucleotides: TGTGCCAGCAGCGGGAGGTTGGTTTCACCCCTCCACTTT. It codes for CASSGRLVSPLHF. This rearrangement joins TRBV5-8 to TRBJ1-6, with unresolved D. CDR1 SGHTS and CDR2 YDEGEE come from the germline V gene. The length of the CDR3 is 13 residues. V lost 4 bases, J lost 9 bases, and 11 bases lay in between.

The rearrangement joins TRBV4-1 to TRBJ1-1; 9 bases match TRBD1. CDR3 length: 20 residues. The V and J ends lost 2 bases and 1 base, in that order; junction bases with no gene match: 17. Germline CDR1 and CDR2: MGHRA and YSYEKL. CDR3 loop: CASSQLRIVTGGDRNTEAFF. The DNA of the CDR3 is TGCGCCAGCAGCCAACTACGCATCGTAACAGGGGGCGATAGGAACACTGAAGCTTTCTTT.

CDR3 nucleotides: TGTGCCAGGGGGGACAGGGGTACCTCACCCCTCCACTTT. Its translation: CARGDRGTSPLHF. This chain links TRBV9 with TRBJ1-6; TRBD1 aligns across 10 bases. Germline CDR1 is SGDLS and CDR2 is YYNGEE. CDR3 size: 13 residues. The ends lost 8 bases at V and 10 bases at J; junction bases unmatched: 6.

CDR3 residues: CASSGGQTSYEQYF. The CDR3, as DNA: TGCGCCAGCAGCGGGGGACAGACCTCCTACGAGCAGTACTTC. The V call is TRBV5-1, the J call TRBJ2-7; TRBD1 aligns across 7 bases. The germline V gene encodes CDR1 SGHRS and CDR2 YFSETQ. The CDR3 loop spans 14 amino acids. The trim removed 4 bases at V and 0 bases at J, leaving 4 bases unmatched.

The gene calls are TRBV30 and TRBJ2-5; 7 positions agree with TRBD2. J lost 1 base, V lost 2 bases, and 4 bases had no gene match. Germline V gives CDR1 GTSNPN, CDR2 SVGIG (reference sequence). CDR3 length equals 14 residues. The CDR3 nucleotides read TGTGCCTGGAGTCGCGGGGGATCCCAAGAGACCCAGTACTTC. Translation: CAWSRGGSQETQYF.

The V gene is TRBV7-2, the J gene TRBJ2-3, with a weak D call TRBD2 (5 bases). With 3 bases removed from V and 4 bases from J, the gap between germline ends came to 8 bases. Germline-derived CDR1 and CDR2 are SGHTA and FQGNSA. This CDR3 comprises 13 residues. DNA for the CDR3: TGTGCCAGCAGCTTCCGGGGTTCAGATACGCAGTATTTT. This sequence encodes CASSFRGSDTQYF.

This clone was found a few times. The chain links TRBV4-2 to TRBJ2-2; 10 nucleotides line up with TRBD2. Germline CDR1 and CDR2: LGHNA and YNFKEQ. The CDR3 sequence is 17 residues long. V lost 3 bases and J lost 0; bases outside the gene matches: 4. In nucleotides, the CDR3 is TGTGCCAGCAGCCAGGGTCTAGCGGGAGCGAACACCGGGGAGCTGTTTTTT. Its translation is CASSQGLAGANTGELFF.